The 6 T cell receptor beta chains listed next were all sequenced from one sample in a study of Graves' ophthalmopathy and Graves' hyperthyroidism. Amplification of the TCR beta CDR3 regions used RNA transcripts (as template). Second-round multiplex PCR came after a first-round RT-PCR that employed HTBI primers. TCRdb processed the multiplex PCR reads anew with MiXCR; each CDR3 protein has one entry. The sample consists of some 1.1 million distinct CDR3 sequences, approximately 35% of them appearing once. Sequences were obtained from peripheral blood or thyroid tissue (not recorded which). These receptors were obtained from an adult man with Graves' hyperthyroidism.

The V and J genes are TRBV24-1 and TRBJ2-7; D not resolved. CDR3 size: 12 residues. Germline CDR1 and CDR2: KGHDR and SFDVKD. V gave up 3 bases and J gave up 5 bases, with 7 bases separating them. DNA of the CDR3: TGTGCCACCAGTGATGGGTTAGACGAGCAGTACTTC. Protein product: CATSDGLDEQYF.

A note on this clonotype: This probably arose from a read error, given a far larger clone one base away. Without the conserved terminal phenylalanine or tryptophan, this CDR3 likely stems from a read error. The chain uses TRBV4-2 and TRBJ2-7; tentative D call: TRBD2 (5 bases). Looked up from germline, CDR1 is LGHNA and CDR2 is YNFKEQ. This CDR3 spans 13 amino acids. The V and J ends lost 0 bases and 4 bases respectively, with 7 bases between them. The CDR3 protein is CASSQETGYEQYL. CDR3 DNA sequence: TGTGCCAGCAGCCAAGAAACGGGATACGAGCAGTACCTC.

With regard to this clonotype: This may come from a read error, since a much larger clone is one base off. This chain links TRBV10-3 with TRBJ1-2; a possible D gene is TRBD1 (5 bases). CDR1 ENHRY and CDR2 SYGVKD come from the germline V gene. The CDR3 has 14 amino acids. CDR3 region: CASSLRGANYDYTF. The CDR3 DNA sequence: TGTGCCAGCAGTTTACGGGGCGCTAACTATGACTACACCTTC.

In its sample, this clonotype was seen many times. The chain couples TRBV11-2 to TRBJ1-3; D remains ambiguous. Trimming took off 3 bases at V and 3 bases at J, with 6 bases between the two ends. The CDR3 loop spans 13 amino acids. The germline V gene encodes CDR1 SGHAT and CDR2 FQNNGV. The CDR3 DNA is TGTGCCAGCAGCTTTCCCGTTGGAAACACCATATATTTT. This codes for CASSFPVGNTIYF. The variable domain in full, with the rest retrieved from reference TRBV11-2 and TRBJ1-3, is EAGVAQSPRYKIIEKRQSVAFWCNPISGHATLYWYQQILGQGPKLLIQFQNNGVVDDSQLPKDRFSAERLKGVDSTLKIQPAKLEDSAVYLCASSFPVGNTIYFGEGSWLTVV.

This clonotype was picked up many times. The gene calls are TRBV7-6 and TRBJ2-7, with D unclear. Germline values: CDR1 SGHVS, CDR2 FNYEAQ. The V and J ends lost 5 bases and 3 bases respectively, with 20 bases between them. This CDR3 contains 16 residues. CDR3 region: CASSPGRFLGGYEQYF. CDR3 DNA: TGTGCCAGCAGCCCCGGACGGTTTTTGGGCGGCTACGAGCAGTACTTC.

V and J are TRBV12-3 or TRBV12-4 and TRBJ1-2; D is unclear. The CDR3 extends over 14 amino acids. The germline V and J ends were trimmed by 5 bases and 8 bases, with 18 bases remaining between them. The CDR3 reads CASSPSTESVGYTF. DNA of the CDR3: TGTGCCAGCAGTCCATCTACAGAATCAGTCGGCTACACCTTC.